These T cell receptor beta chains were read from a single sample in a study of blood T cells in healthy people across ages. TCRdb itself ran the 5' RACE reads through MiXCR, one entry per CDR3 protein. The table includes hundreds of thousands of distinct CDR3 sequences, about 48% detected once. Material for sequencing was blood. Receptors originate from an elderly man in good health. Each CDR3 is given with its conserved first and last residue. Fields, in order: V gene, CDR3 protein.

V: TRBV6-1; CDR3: CASSEPSQQYF
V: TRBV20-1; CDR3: CSAQSFLAGEQFF
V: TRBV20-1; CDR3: CSAPRHGTVDEKLFF
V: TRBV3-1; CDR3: CASSDDVAGNTGELFF
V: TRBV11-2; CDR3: CASSFYPTSGSTDTQYF
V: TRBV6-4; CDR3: CVLLWVQNEQFF
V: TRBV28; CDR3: CASRGRGSNGYTF
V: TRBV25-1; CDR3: CASSNPNQQFF
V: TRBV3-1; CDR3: CASSPQSGRAFNEQFF
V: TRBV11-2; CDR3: CASSSTSGGYEQYF
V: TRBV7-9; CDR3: CASSAEGRANEKLFF
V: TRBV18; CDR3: CASSPLGAENYGYTF
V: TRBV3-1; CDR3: CASSQWGSGRGGEQYF
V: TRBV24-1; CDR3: CATSYPGANVLTF